Following are 32 T cell receptor beta chains from one sample sequenced in a study of blood T cell repertoires in COVID-19. Sequencing used immunoSEQ multiplex PCR; TCRdb keeps in-frame clones, though not all of them. The sample lists over 250,000 clones, roughly nine tenths occurring once. The sequenced material came from PBMCs or T cells enriched from blood (not recorded which). The receptors shown here come from a man in his 60s who had recovered from COVID-19.

This rearrangement joins TRBV12-3 or TRBV12-4 to TRBJ1-2, with TRBD1 matching over 9 bases. This CDR3 comprises 13 residues. With 5 bases clipped from V and 4 bases from J, the junction kept 2 bases outside the gene matches. The CDR3 DNA follows: TGTGCCAGCAGTACGGGACAGGGCTATGGCTACACCTTC. Translating it yields CASSTGQGYGYTF.

J is TRBJ2-7 and V is TRBV6-2 or TRBV6-3; 7 nucleotides line up with TRBD1. Trimming took 2 bases from V and 3 from J; bases not matched to a gene: 7. This CDR3 spans 15 amino acids. CDR1 MNHEY and CDR2 SVGEGT come from the germline V gene. In nucleotides, the CDR3 is TGTGCCAGCAGTTACGGGGGACAGATGGTCTACGAGCAGTACTTC. This translates into CASSYGGQMVYEQYF.

The rearrangement links TRBV21-1 to TRBJ2-7; TRBD1 is the table's D call, not checked against the DNA. TRBV21-1 is assigned pseudogene status. The CDR3 consists of 15 residues. This CDR3 is CASSKGPRCNYEQYF. CDR3 nucleotide sequence: TGTGCCAGCAGCAAAGGGCCCAGATGCAACTACGAGCAGTACTTC.

This CDR3 reads CASSPGTGKNSPLHF. The DNA of the CDR3 is TGTGCCAGCAGCCCTGGGACAGGGAAAAATTCACCCCTCCACTTT. This rearrangement joins TRBV7-6 to TRBJ1-6, with 9 bases identical to TRBD1. With V trimmed by 5 bases and J by 7 bases, 6 bases remained unmatched. This CDR3 has 15 amino acids. The germline V gene has CDR1 SGHVS and CDR2 FNYEAQ.

The CDR3 DNA reads TGCGCCAGCAGCCAAGGAGCCAGGTCCTTACCTGGTGAGCAGTTCTTC. Its protein product is CASSQGARSLPGEQFF. This rearrangement joins TRBV4-1 to TRBJ2-1; D is ambiguous. This CDR3 comprises 16 residues. V shed 1 base and J shed 9 bases, with 19 bases lying between them. Germline V gene data show CDR1 as MGHRA and CDR2 as YSYEKL.

For this clone: The sample contains more than one DNA sequence encoding this CDR3. The rearrangement joins TRBV11-2 to TRBJ1-3; D gene ambiguous. This CDR3 region has 13 residues. Between the trimmed V and J ends, which lost 4 bases and 0 bases, there was a span of 4 bases. In germline, CDR1 is SGHAT, CDR2 FQNNGV. The CDR3 nucleotides read TGTGCCAGCAGCTCGGGCTCTGGAAACACCATATATTTT. It yields the protein CASSSGSGNTIYF.

The chain is built from TRBV28 and TRBJ2-3; 14 nucleotides line up with TRBD2. Per germline, CDR1 MDHEN and CDR2 SYDVKM. The length of the CDR3 is 16 residues. V lost 4 bases to trimming and J lost 12 bases; unmatched junction nucleotides: 12. The CDR3 DNA reads as TGTGCCAGCAGTTCCCTCGGACTAGCGGGAGGAGGAACACAGTATTTT. Protein product: CASSSLGLAGGGTQYF. Supplemented by reference TRBV28 and TRBJ2-3, the full variable domain reads DVKVTQSSRYLVKRTGEKVFLECVQDMDHENMFWYRQDPGLGLRLIYFSYDVKMKEKGDIPEGYSVSREKKERFSLILESASTNQTSMYLCASSSLGLAGGGTQYFGPGTRLTVL.

The chain carries TRBV7-9 and TRBJ2-3, with a weak D call TRBD1 (6 bases). Germline values: CDR1 SEHNR, CDR2 FQNEAQ (reference sequence). This CDR3 has 15 residues. The ends were cut back, 2 bases at V and 2 bases at J, with 11 bases in the middle. The CDR3 sequence is CASSLLQGSTDTQYF. CDR3 sequence (DNA): TGTGCCAGCAGCTTACTCCAGGGGTCCACAGATACGCAGTATTTT.

V is TRBV5-1 and J is TRBJ1-1; D possibly corresponds to TRBD1 (6 bases). This CDR3 has 16 residues. Per germline, CDR1 SGHRS and CDR2 YFSETQ. V was trimmed by 0 bases and J by 4 bases, leaving 16 bases between them. The CDR3 loop reads CASSLVRGAGGTEAFF. The CDR3 nucleotides are TGCGCCAGCAGCTTGGTCCGGGGGGCCGGCGGCACTGAAGCTTTCTTT.

The chain recombines TRBV19 with TRBJ2-7, with TRBD1 identical over 11 bases. CDR3 length equals 16 residues. V shed 5 bases, J shed 5 bases, and the junction held 11 bases outside the gene matches. Per germline, CDR1 LNHDA and CDR2 SQIVND (reference sequence). The DNA of the CDR3 is TGTGCCAGTAGTCCCCTCCCTGGACAGGGGGCTAACGAGCAGTACTTC. This codes for CASSPLPGQGANEQYF. The full variable domain, with the rest looked up from reference TRBV19 and TRBJ2-7, is DGGITQSPKYLFRKEGQNVTLSCEQNLNHDAMYWYRQDPGQGLRLIYYSQIVNDFQKGDIAEGYSVSREKKESFPLTVTSAQKNPTAFYLCASSPLPGQGANEQYFGPGTRLTVT.

This rearrangement joins TRBV5-1 to TRBJ2-1; 8 bases fit TRBD2. The V gene's germline CDR1 is SGHRS and CDR2 YFSETQ. The CDR3 is made up of 16 amino acids. V lost 3 bases and J lost 4; bases outside the gene matches: 9. CDR3 coding DNA: TGCGCCAGCAGCTCGAGCGGGAGAAGCTGGTACAATGAGCAGTTCTTC. This gives the protein CASSSSGRSWYNEQFF.

Note on this clone: One junction end disagrees with the germline gene, perhaps due to a read error. The J gene is TRBJ2-7, the V gene TRBV6-5; tentative D call: TRBD2 (6 bases). The CDR3 has 13 residues. CDR1 and CDR2 (germline): MNHEY, SVGAGI. The CDR3 DNA is TGTGCCAGCACCAACGGCCCCGCAGGGAGGAGCCACTTC. The encoded protein is CASTNGPAGRSHF.

The chain combines TRBV7-2 with TRBJ1-1, with a tentative D call TRBD1 (6 bases). Per germline, CDR1 SGHTA and CDR2 FQGNSA. V was shortened by 5 bases and J by 5 bases, with 18 bases between the two germline ends. The CDR3 contains 15 residues. DNA of the CDR3: TGTGCCAGCAGCCCAGGCCACAGGGAGGGGACTGAAGCTTTCTTT. Translation: CASSPGHREGTEAFF.

The V gene is TRBV18, the J gene TRBJ1-3, with no clear D. The germline CDR1 and CDR2 sequences are KGHSH and LQKENI. Trimming pared 3 bases from V and 1 base from J, leaving 16 bases between. The CDR3 is made up of 17 amino acids. The CDR3 reads CASSPIGGEASGNTIYF. The CDR3 DNA follows: TGTGCCAGCTCACCTATAGGTGGGGAGGCGTCTGGAAACACCATATATTTT.

The rearrangement links TRBV12-3 or TRBV12-4 to TRBJ1-1; TRBD1 aligns across 7 bases. This CDR3 spans 12 amino acids. The V gene end was trimmed by 6 bases and the J gene end by 8 bases; junction bases not matched to a gene: 6. CDR3 nucleotide sequence: TGTGCCAGCAGGCTTTGGGACAGAGAAGCTTTCTTT. Translation gives CASRLWDREAFF.

This chain joins TRBV5-1 and TRBJ1-1; a weak D match, TRBD1 (5 bases). CDR1 is SGHRS and CDR2 is YFSETQ in the germline V gene. CDR3 length: 15 residues. Between the trimmed V and J ends, which lost 0 bases and 7 bases, there was a span of 16 bases. Here the CDR3 reads CASSLAAGGRGEAFF. CDR3 nucleotides: TGCGCCAGCAGCTTGGCCGCGGGGGGTCGTGGTGAAGCTTTCTTT.

The chain is built from TRBV21-1 and TRBJ2-7; TRBD1 is taken as the D call from the table, unchecked against the DNA. TRBV21-1 is described as a pseudogene. There are 16 residues in the CDR3. The CDR3 is CASSKGQGGLGYEQYF. In DNA form, the CDR3 reads TGTGCCAGCAGCAAAGGACAGGGGGGTTTGGGCTACGAGCAGTACTTC.

This clone has a single count. This chain links TRBV19 with TRBJ2-5, with D hard to call. The germline V gene has CDR1 LNHDA and CDR2 SQIVND (reference sequence). Trimming cost V 2 bases and J 2 bases, with 6 bases left between them. This CDR3 has 13 residues. The CDR3 region is CASSISQQETQYF. The CDR3 coding sequence is TGTGCCAGTAGTATATCCCAACAAGAGACCCAGTACTTC.

The rearrangement joins TRBV5-8 to TRBJ2-7; 7 nucleotides align to TRBD2. The germline V gene encodes CDR1 SGHTS and CDR2 YDEGEE. CDR3 length: 14 residues. Trimming cost V 6 bases and J 1 base; bases outside gene matches: 7. The CDR3 DNA reads TGTGCCAGCAATATAGCGGGCTTTTCCTACGAGCAGTACTTC. This translates into CASNIAGFSYEQYF.

The chain has TRBV6-5 and TRBJ1-5; no definite D call. V lost 7 bases, J lost 0 bases, and 10 bases lay in between. The CDR3 totals 14 residues. Germline V gene lookup returns CDR1 MNHEY and CDR2 SVGAGI. In DNA, the CDR3 is TGTGCCAGCACCCCGTCTCTTAGCAATCAGCCCCAGCATTTT. It yields the protein CASTPSLSNQPQHF.

CDR3 coding DNA: TGTGCCAGTAGTCCGACTAGCGGGGGATCAGATACGCAGTATTTT. It specifies CASSPTSGGSDTQYF. The chain couples TRBV19 to TRBJ2-3, with 12 bases fitting TRBD2. The CDR3 length is 15 residues. Unmatched junction bases numbered 4, after V lost 5 bases and J lost 4 bases. From germline, CDR1 is LNHDA and CDR2 SQIVND (reference sequence).

In DNA form, the CDR3 reads TGTGCCAGCAGCTTGGCTGGGGTAGGGGGAACCACAGATACGCAGTATTTT. Its protein is CASSLAGVGGTTDTQYF. This chain links TRBV5-6 with TRBJ2-3, with D maybe TRBD1 (6 bases). Trimming pared 0 bases from V and 2 bases from J, leaving 16 bases between. Germline V gene sequence: CDR1 SGHDT, CDR2 YYEEEE. The CDR3 spans 17 residues.

The chain uses TRBV6-6 and TRBJ2-3, with D maybe TRBD2 (7 bases). Germline loops: CDR1 MNHNY, CDR2 SVGAGI (reference sequence). This CDR3 comprises 17 residues. The germline V and J ends were trimmed by 5 bases and 4 bases, with 22 bases remaining between them. The CDR3 reads CASSPHKTRGGADTQYF. The CDR3 DNA sequence: TGTGCCAGCAGTCCCCACAAAACGAGGGGGGGCGCAGATACGCAGTATTTT.

This chain uses TRBV7-6 with TRBJ2-3; 8 bases match TRBD2. Germline loops: CDR1 SGHVS, CDR2 FNYEAQ. The CDR3 contains 20 residues. The V gene end was trimmed by 5 bases and the J gene end by 4 bases; junction bases not matched to a gene: 23. CDR3 bases: TGTGCCAGCAGCACACCCTTGGGGGGCGCGAGCGGGAGCCTGGCAGATACGCAGTATTTT. Encoded protein: CASSTPLGGASGSLADTQYF.

The chain combines TRBV5-6 with TRBJ1-6; D gene ambiguous. Per the germline V gene, CDR1 is SGHDT and CDR2 is YYEEEE. V lost 7 bases and J lost 6, with 5 bases in between. CDR3 length equals 11 residues. The CDR3 sequence is CASERNSPLHF. As DNA, the CDR3 is TGTGCCAGCGAGCGTAATTCACCCCTCCACTTT.

The chain uses TRBV30 and TRBJ1-1, with TRBD1 matching over 7 bases. This CDR3 has 15 residues. CDR1 and CDR2 from the germline V gene are GTSNPN and SVGIG (reference sequence). Trimming removed 2 bases from V and 0 bases from J; junction bases left unmatched: 6. Here the CDR3 reads CAWSPRQGMNTEAFF. CDR3 DNA sequence: TGTGCCTGGAGTCCGCGACAGGGAATGAACACTGAAGCTTTCTTT.

The genes are TRBV5-1 and TRBJ2-1; 11 bases are shared with TRBD2. J lost 10 bases, V lost 5 bases, and 17 bases had no gene match. Germline V CDR1 and CDR2: SGHRS, YFSETQ. The CDR3 has 17 amino acids. This CDR3 reads CASSANRLAGLVGEQFF. Written as DNA, the CDR3 is TGCGCCAGCAGTGCCAACAGACTAGCGGGATTAGTGGGGGAGCAGTTCTTC.

The rearrangement links TRBV24-1 to TRBJ2-7, with a weak D call TRBD1 (6 bases). CDR3 size: 15 residues. V lost 2 bases and J 2 bases, leaving 12 bases between the germline ends. Germline lookup yields CDR1 KGHDR and CDR2 SFDVKD. The DNA for the CDR3 is TGTGCCACCAGTGATTCCCGGGACAAGGCCTACGAGCAGTACTTC. Translating it yields CATSDSRDKAYEQYF.

This clone was seen a handful of times. The chain joins TRBV7-9 to TRBJ2-1; 11 positions match TRBD2. This CDR3 comprises 17 residues. J was trimmed by 2 bases and V by 5 bases; bases with no gene match: 8. Germline assignment: CDR1 SEHNR and CDR2 FQNEAQ (reference sequence). The DNA for the CDR3 is TGTGCCAGCAGCCCCACCCGACTAGCGGGAACCTACAATGAGCAGTTCTTC. As protein: CASSPTRLAGTYNEQFF.

The chain combines TRBV4-3 with TRBJ1-4; 9 bases are a match to TRBD1. This CDR3 region has 18 residues. V lost 0 bases, J lost 8 bases, and 13 bases stayed unmatched. CDR1 LGHNA and CDR2 YSLEER come from the germline V gene. The CDR3 DNA reads TGCGCCAGCAGCCAAGAGTCCGGGACAGGGATGCCAGGAGAAAAACTGTTTTTT. Amino acids: CASSQESGTGMPGEKLFF.

This clone was seen a single time. The chain has TRBV5-4 and TRBJ1-4; maybe TRBD1 (6 bases). This CDR3 comprises 14 residues. Germline CDR1 SGHNT, CDR2 YYREEE (reference sequence). Trimming cost V 3 bases and J 8 bases, with 14 bases left between them. The chain's CDR3 is CASSSEAGEEKLFF. The DNA of the CDR3 is TGTGCCAGCAGCTCGGAGGCAGGGGAGGAAAAACTGTTTTTT. Full variable domain (rest looked up from reference TRBV5-4 and TRBJ1-4): ETGVTQSPTHLIKTRGQQVTLRCSSQSGHNTVSWYQQALGQGPQFIFQYYREEENGRGNFPPRFSGLQFPNYSSELNVNALELDDSALYLCASSSEAGEEKLFFGSGTQLSVL.

The gene calls are TRBV12-3 or TRBV12-4 and TRBJ1-5; D is unclear. The CDR3 length is 13 residues. V lost 0 bases and J lost 7, with 7 bases in between. The CDR3 coding sequence is TGTGCCAGCAGTTTAGCGCAGGAACAGCCCCAGCATTTT. Its translation: CASSLAQEQPQHF.